A single sample is the source of the 9 T cell receptor beta chains below, sequenced in a study of T cell clonotyping in hematopoietic cell transplantation. Measured with immunoSEQ multiplex PCR; TCRdb has only the in-frame clones, and not every one. Of roughly 17,000 clones listed, 80% to 95% are singletons. Sequenced input: peripheral blood mononuclear cells. The origin of the receptors is a man aged 40-50 years in good health. Some clones in this sample may be carry-over from other donors' samples.

V usage is TRBV29-1 and J usage is TRBJ2-5, with 7 bases matching TRBD2. Germline V gene lookup returns CDR1 SQVTM and CDR2 ANQGSEA. The CDR3 is 14 residues long. Losses at the gene ends were 3 bases for V and 4 bases for J; bases not matched to a gene: 8. For the CDR3, the DNA is TGCAGCGTTGAGGGAGGGTTGATTGGAGAGACCCAGTACTTC. Translation: CSVEGGLIGETQYF. Full variable domain (outside the CDR3, taken from reference TRBV29-1 and TRBJ2-5): SAVISQKPSRDICQRGTSLTIQCQVDSQVTMMFWYRQQPGQSLTLIATANQGSEATYESGFVIDKFPISRPNLTFSTLTVSNMSPEDSSIYLCSVEGGLIGETQYFGPGTRLLVL.

This chain connects TRBV7-2 to TRBJ2-7; the D is unclear. Trimming took 2 bases from V and 1 from J, leaving 0 bases between them. Germline V gene sequence: CDR1 SGHTA, CDR2 FQGNSA. This CDR3 comprises 11 residues. In DNA, the CDR3 is TGTGCCAGCAGCTTATCCTACGAGCAGTACTTC. This codes for CASSLSYEQYF.

The chain couples TRBV14 to TRBJ1-2, with 9 bases aligning to TRBD1. The CDR3 is made up of 14 amino acids. V shed 4 bases and J 8 bases; nucleotides not matched to a gene: 8. Germline lookup yields CDR1 SGHDN and CDR2 FVKESK. The CDR3 here is CASSPRTGARGYTF. CDR3 sequence (DNA): TGTGCCAGCAGCCCTCGGACAGGGGCTAGGGGCTACACCTTC.

This chain connects TRBV25-1 to TRBJ1-1; 7 positions match TRBD1. CDR3 length: 15 amino acids. With 2 bases clipped from V and 5 bases from J, the junction kept 8 bases outside the gene matches. CDR1 and CDR2 (germline): MGHDK, SYGVNS. The DNA of the CDR3 is TGTGCCAGCAGTGAAGCTACGACAGGGAGGACTGAAGCTTTCTTT. Amino acids: CASSEATTGRTEAFF.

This chain connects TRBV29-1 to TRBJ2-3; a possible D gene is TRBD2 (6 bases). The CDR3 spans 13 residues. V lost 7 bases and J 1 base, leaving 12 bases between the germline ends. Germline assignment: CDR1 SQVTM and CDR2 ANQGSEA. This chain's CDR3 is CSAAGTRTDTQYF. For the CDR3, the DNA is TGCAGCGCCGCCGGGACTCGCACAGATACGCAGTATTTT.

V gene TRBV7-2 combines with J gene TRBJ1-1; 7 positions match TRBD1. The CDR3 has 14 residues. Germline V gene lookup returns CDR1 SGHTA and CDR2 FQGNSA. Germline trimming cut 5 bases from V and 0 bases from J; bases unmatched to any gene: 3. This CDR3 is CASSATGMNTEAFF. In nucleotides, the CDR3 is TGTGCCAGCAGCGCGACAGGGATGAACACTGAAGCTTTCTTT.

The chain couples TRBV5-1 to TRBJ2-3; D remains unclear. Germline V gene data show CDR1 as SGHRS and CDR2 as YFSETQ. The CDR3 runs 15 residues. V was pared by 5 bases and J by 1 base, with 14 bases between. For the CDR3, the DNA is TGCGCCAGCAGGCGAGGAGAGACACGCACAGATACGCAGTATTTT. Protein: CASRRGETRTDTQYF.

This chain joins TRBV6-6 and TRBJ1-2; TRBD1 aligns across 7 bases. Looked up from germline, CDR1 is MNHNY and CDR2 is SVGAGI (reference sequence). CDR3 length: 13 residues. Trimming removed 6 bases from V and 5 bases from J; junction bases left unmatched: 6. The CDR3 DNA reads TGTGCCAGCAGCCAGGGGGATGCATATGGCTACACCTTC. Translation: CASSQGDAYGYTF.

The V call is TRBV11-3, the J call TRBJ2-1; D ambiguous. CDR1 is SGHNT and CDR2 is YENEEA in the germline V gene. The ends were cut back, 3 bases at V and 6 bases at J, with 9 bases in the middle. This CDR3 has 13 amino acids. CDR3 nucleotide sequence: TGTGCCAGCAGCTTTGCAGCTTCCAATGAGCAGTTCTTC. Amino acids: CASSFAASNEQFF.